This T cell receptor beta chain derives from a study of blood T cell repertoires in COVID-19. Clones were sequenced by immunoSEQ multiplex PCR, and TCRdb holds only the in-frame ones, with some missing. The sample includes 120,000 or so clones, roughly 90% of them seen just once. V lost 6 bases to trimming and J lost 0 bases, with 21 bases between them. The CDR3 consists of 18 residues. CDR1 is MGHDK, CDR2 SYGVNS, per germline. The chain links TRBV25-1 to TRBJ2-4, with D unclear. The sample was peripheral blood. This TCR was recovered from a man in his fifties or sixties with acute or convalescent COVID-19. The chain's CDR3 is CASSCLAGPQLAKNIQYF. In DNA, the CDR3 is TGTGCCAGCAGCTGTCTCGCAGGTCCACAACTAGCCAAAAACATTCAGTACTTC.